This entry concerns a single T cell receptor beta chain. Its antigen remains unidentified. These data belong to a study of T cells in localized non-small cell lung cancer. Produced via immunoSEQ multiplex PCR; TCRdb's table is partial and in-frame only. The table shows roughly 13,000 clones, with roughly nine tenths occurring only once. Study results and caveats: A denser population of T cells in blood accompanied longer overall survival. When the top 100 tumor clones were examined, a median approximately 54 of them also appeared in the adjacent lung, which was paired and uninvolved. Exceeding tumor, uninvolved adjacent lung had the highest T cell clonality.

Germline CDR1 and CDR2: SGHTA and FQGNSA. The CDR3 sequence is 15 residues long. V was shortened by 1 base and J by 2 bases, with 10 bases between the two germline ends. The chain links TRBV7-2 to TRBJ2-3, with D uncertain. The TCR comes from a man between 40 and 70 years old with stage III lung adenocarcinoma. The sequencing used peripheral blood mononuclear cells, collected before any cancer treatment. CDR3 loop: CASSLVVGYTDTQYF. The CDR3 DNA is TGTGCCAGCAGCTTAGTGGTCGGGTACACAGATACGCAGTATTTT.